These 8 T cell receptor beta chains were sequenced from one sample in a study of cytotoxic CD8 clonotypes in ibrutinib-treated CLL. Sequencing used immunoSEQ multiplex PCR; TCRdb keeps in-frame clones, though not all of them. Of more than 110,000 clones listed, about 76% are singletons. The input for sequencing was PBMCs, taken after 24 months of ibrutinib treatment. These receptors originate from a human donor with chronic lymphocytic leukemia.

The CDR3 here is CASNPGQGGQPQHF. The CDR3, as DNA: TGTGCCAGCAACCCCGGACAGGGCGGACAGCCCCAGCATTTT. The chain links TRBV2 to TRBJ1-5, with 8 positions matching TRBD1. With 7 bases clipped from V and 7 bases from J, the junction kept 9 bases outside the gene matches. The germline gives CDR1 SNHLY, CDR2 FYNNEI. The CDR3 length is 14 residues. Drawing the rest from reference TRBV2 and TRBJ1-5, the complete variable domain is EPEVTQTPSHQVTQMGQEVILRCVPISNHLYFYWYRQILGQKVEFLVSFYNNEISEKSEIFDDQFSVERPDGSNFTLKIRSTKLEDSAMYFCASNPGQGGQPQHFGDGTRLSIL.

This chain links TRBV7-8 with TRBJ2-7, with 8 bases lining up with TRBD2. CDR3 length equals 14 residues. Germline assignment: CDR1 SGHVS and CDR2 FQNEAQ. After removal of 5 bases from V and 7 bases from J, the junction contained 10 bases not matched to a gene. The CDR3 is CASSPPAAGGEQYF. The CDR3 region has the DNA TGTGCCAGCAGCCCCCCGGCGGCGGGAGGTGAGCAGTACTTC. The whole variable domain, remainder taken from reference TRBV7-8 and TRBJ2-7, is GAGVSQSPRYKVAKRGQDVALRCDPISGHVSLFWYQQALGQGPEFLTYFQNEAQLDKSGLPSDRFFAERPEGSVSTLKIQRTQQEDSAVYLCASSPPAAGGEQYFGPGTRLTVT.

The chain recombines TRBV7-2 with TRBJ1-5; 7 bases align to TRBD1. Germline-derived CDR1 and CDR2 are SGHTA and FQGNSA. The V segment lost 5 bases and the J segment 3 bases; nucleotides outside the gene matches: 7. CDR3 length equals 15 residues. The chain's CDR3 is CASSPKTGSNQPQHF. The DNA for the CDR3 is TGTGCCAGCAGCCCCAAGACAGGGTCCAATCAGCCCCAGCATTTT. Filled out from reference TRBV7-2 and TRBJ1-5, the complete variable domain reads GAGVSQSPSNKVTEKGKDVELRCDPISGHTALYWYRQSLGQGLEFLIYFQGNSAPDKSGLPSDRFSAERTGGSVSTLTIQRTQQEDSAVYLCASSPKTGSNQPQHFGDGTRLSIL.

The chain joins TRBV28 to TRBJ2-7; D possibly uses TRBD1 or TRBD2 (5 bases each). The germline V gene has CDR1 MDHEN and CDR2 SYDVKM. Trimming removed 6 bases from V and 2 bases from J, with 14 bases in between. The CDR3 contains 14 residues. DNA for the CDR3: TGTGCCAGCAGAACCGGGACCGCAACCTACGAGCAGTACTTC. Translated, it gives CASRTGTATYEQYF.

The chain employs TRBV10-3 and TRBJ2-5, with D perhaps matching TRBD2 (5 bases). Germline V gives CDR1 ENHRY, CDR2 SYGVKD. The V end lost 10 bases, the J end lost 1 base, and 10 bases lay between the germline ends. The CDR3 spans 12 residues. The CDR3 spells CATAAIQETQYF. CDR3 sequence (DNA): TGTGCCACAGCGGCCATCCAAGAGACCCAGTACTTC.

The rearrangement links TRBV7-3 to TRBJ1-4, with unresolved D. The germline gives CDR1 SGHTA, CDR2 FQGTGA. Trimming pared 2 bases from V and 5 bases from J, leaving 6 bases between. This CDR3 comprises 13 residues. Here the CDR3 reads CASSLGSNEKLFF. Here the CDR3 DNA reads TGTGCCAGCAGCTTAGGGTCGAATGAAAAACTGTTTTTT.

V usage is TRBV5-1 and J usage is TRBJ1-1, with D possibly TRBD1 on 5 matching bases. Germline V gene sequence: CDR1 SGHRS, CDR2 YFSETQ. CDR3 length: 13 amino acids. The V and J ends lost 4 bases and 6 bases respectively, with 13 bases between them. CDR3 sequence reads: CASSGGAAAEAFF. CDR3 in DNA: TGCGCCAGCAGCGGCGGGGCTGCGGCTGAAGCTTTCTTT.

The rearrangement links TRBV28 to TRBJ1-4; D is possibly TRBD1 (5 bases). CDR1 MDHEN and CDR2 SYDVKM come from the germline V gene. The CDR3 is made up of 13 amino acids. The ends were cut back, 8 bases at V and 4 bases at J, with 11 bases in the middle. This CDR3 is CASQAGGNEKLFF. Here the CDR3 DNA reads TGTGCCAGCCAAGCCGGGGGTAATGAAAAACTGTTTTTT. Supplemented by reference TRBV28 and TRBJ1-4, the full variable domain reads DVKVTQSSRYLVKRTGEKVFLECVQDMDHENMFWYRQDPGLGLRLIYFSYDVKMKEKGDIPEGYSVSREKKERFSLILESASTNQTSMYLCASQAGGNEKLFFGSGTQLSVL.